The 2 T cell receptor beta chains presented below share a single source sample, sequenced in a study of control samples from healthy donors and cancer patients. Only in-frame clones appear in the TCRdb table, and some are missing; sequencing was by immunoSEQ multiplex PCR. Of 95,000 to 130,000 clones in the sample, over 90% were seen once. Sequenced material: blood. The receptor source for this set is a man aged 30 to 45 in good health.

Here the CDR3 reads CASSPLGTSTDTQYF. CDR3 bases: TGTGCCAGCAGCCCCCTCGGTACTAGCACAGATACGCAGTATTTT. The V gene is TRBV7-3, the J gene TRBJ2-3; D is unclear. This CDR3 spans 15 amino acids. Trimming removed 5 bases at V and 0 bases at J, with 12 bases between. Germline CDR1 SGHTA, CDR2 FQGTGA.

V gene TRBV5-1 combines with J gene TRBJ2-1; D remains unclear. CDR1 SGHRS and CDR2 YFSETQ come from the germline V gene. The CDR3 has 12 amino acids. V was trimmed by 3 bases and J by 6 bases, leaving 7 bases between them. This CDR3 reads CASSSRVNEQFF. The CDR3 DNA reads TGCGCCAGCAGCTCCCGAGTCAATGAGCAGTTCTTC. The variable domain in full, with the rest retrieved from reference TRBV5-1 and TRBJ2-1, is KAGVTQTPRYLIKTRGQQVTLSCSPISGHRSVSWYQQTPGQGLQFLFEYFSETQRNKGNFPGRFSGRQFSNSRSEMNVSTLELGDSALYLCASSSRVNEQFFGPGTRLTVL.